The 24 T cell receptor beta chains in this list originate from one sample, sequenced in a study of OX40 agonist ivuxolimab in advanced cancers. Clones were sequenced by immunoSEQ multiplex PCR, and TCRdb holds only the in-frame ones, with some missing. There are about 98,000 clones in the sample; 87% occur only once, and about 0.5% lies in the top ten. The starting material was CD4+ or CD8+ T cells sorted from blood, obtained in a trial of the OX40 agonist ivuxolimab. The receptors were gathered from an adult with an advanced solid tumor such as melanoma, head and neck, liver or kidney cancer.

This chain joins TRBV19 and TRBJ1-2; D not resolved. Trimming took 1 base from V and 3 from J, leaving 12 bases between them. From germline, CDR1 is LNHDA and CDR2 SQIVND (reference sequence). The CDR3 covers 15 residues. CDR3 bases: TGTGCCAGTAGTATAGCCCGGACCGCCGACTATGGCTACACCTTC. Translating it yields CASSIARTADYGYTF.

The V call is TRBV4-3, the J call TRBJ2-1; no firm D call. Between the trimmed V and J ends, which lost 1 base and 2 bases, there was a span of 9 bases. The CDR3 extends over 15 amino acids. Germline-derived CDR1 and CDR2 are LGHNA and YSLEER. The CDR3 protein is CASSQVDRAYNEQFF. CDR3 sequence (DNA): TGCGCCAGCAGCCAAGTGGATCGCGCCTACAATGAGCAGTTCTTC.

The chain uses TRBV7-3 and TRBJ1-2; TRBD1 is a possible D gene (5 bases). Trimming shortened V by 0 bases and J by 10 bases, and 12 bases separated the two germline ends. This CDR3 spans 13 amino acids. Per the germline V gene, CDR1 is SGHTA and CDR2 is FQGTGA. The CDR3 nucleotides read TGTGCCAGCAGCTTAACAGGGGACGCCTCCTACACCTTC. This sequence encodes CASSLTGDASYTF.

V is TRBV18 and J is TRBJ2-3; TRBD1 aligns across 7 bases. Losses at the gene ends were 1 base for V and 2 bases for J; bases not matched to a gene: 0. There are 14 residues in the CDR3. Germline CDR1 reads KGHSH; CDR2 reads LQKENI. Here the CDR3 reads CASSPQGATDTQYF. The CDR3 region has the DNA TGTGCCAGCTCACCACAGGGGGCCACAGATACGCAGTATTTT.

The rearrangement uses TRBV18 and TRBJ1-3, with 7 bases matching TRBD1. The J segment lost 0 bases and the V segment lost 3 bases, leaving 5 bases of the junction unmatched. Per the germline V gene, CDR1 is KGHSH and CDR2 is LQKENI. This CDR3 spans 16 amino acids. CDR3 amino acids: CASSPTGQSSGNTIYF. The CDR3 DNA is TGTGCCAGCTCACCGACGGGACAGAGCTCTGGAAACACCATATATTTT.

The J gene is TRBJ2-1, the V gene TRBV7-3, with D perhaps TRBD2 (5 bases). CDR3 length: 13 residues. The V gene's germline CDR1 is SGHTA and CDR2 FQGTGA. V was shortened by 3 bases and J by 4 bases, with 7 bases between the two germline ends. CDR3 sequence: CASSLEAYNEQFF. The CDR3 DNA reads TGTGCCAGCAGCTTGGAGGCTTACAATGAGCAGTTCTTC.

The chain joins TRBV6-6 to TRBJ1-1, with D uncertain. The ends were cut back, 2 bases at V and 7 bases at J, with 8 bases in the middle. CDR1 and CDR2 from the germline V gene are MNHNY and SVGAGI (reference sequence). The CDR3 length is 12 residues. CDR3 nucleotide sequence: TGTGCCAGCAGTTACGGGCAAAATGAAGCTTTCTTT. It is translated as CASSYGQNEAFF.

CDR3 residues: CASSAGGYNEQFF. The CDR3, as DNA: TGTGCCAGCAGTGCGGGGGGCTACAATGAGCAGTTCTTC. The chain employs TRBV27 and TRBJ2-1; 8 bases fit TRBD2. The CDR3 is made up of 13 amino acids. V lost 5 bases and J lost 3; bases outside the gene matches: 0. Germline loops: CDR1 MNHEY, CDR2 SMNVEV (reference sequence).

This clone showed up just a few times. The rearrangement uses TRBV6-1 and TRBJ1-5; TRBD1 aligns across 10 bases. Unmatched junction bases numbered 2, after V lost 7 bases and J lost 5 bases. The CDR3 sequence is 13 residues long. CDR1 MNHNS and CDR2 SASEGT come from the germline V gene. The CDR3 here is CASTGQGYQPQHF. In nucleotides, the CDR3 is TGTGCCAGCACGGGACAGGGGTATCAGCCCCAGCATTTT.

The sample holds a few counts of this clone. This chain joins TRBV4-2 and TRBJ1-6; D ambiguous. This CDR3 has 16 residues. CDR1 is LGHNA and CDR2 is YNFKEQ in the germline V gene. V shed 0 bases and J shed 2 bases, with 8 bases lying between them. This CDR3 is CASSQDPGTYNSPLHF. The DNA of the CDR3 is TGTGCCAGCAGCCAAGACCCCGGGACCTATAATTCACCCCTCCACTTT.

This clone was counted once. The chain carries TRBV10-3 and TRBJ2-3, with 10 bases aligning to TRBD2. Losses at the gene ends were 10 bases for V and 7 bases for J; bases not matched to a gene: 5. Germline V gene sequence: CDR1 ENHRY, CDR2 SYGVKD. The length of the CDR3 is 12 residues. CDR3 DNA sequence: TGTGCCACAGCGGGGGGGCCAAATACGCAGTATTTT. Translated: CATAGGPNTQYF.

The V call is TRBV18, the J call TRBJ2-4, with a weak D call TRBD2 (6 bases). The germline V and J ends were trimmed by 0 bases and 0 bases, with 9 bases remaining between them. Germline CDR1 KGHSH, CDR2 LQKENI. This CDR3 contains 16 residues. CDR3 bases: TGTGCCAGCTCACCACCGGGGGGACTAGCCAAAAACATTCAGTACTTC. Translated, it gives CASSPPGGLAKNIQYF.

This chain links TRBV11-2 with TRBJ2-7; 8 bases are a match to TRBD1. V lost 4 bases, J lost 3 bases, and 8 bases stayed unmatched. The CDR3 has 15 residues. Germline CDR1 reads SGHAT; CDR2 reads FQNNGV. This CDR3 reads CASSSPGTGIYEQYF. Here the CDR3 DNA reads TGTGCCAGCAGCTCCCCCGGGACAGGAATCTACGAGCAGTACTTC. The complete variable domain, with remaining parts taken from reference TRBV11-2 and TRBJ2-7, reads EAGVAQSPRYKIIEKRQSVAFWCNPISGHATLYWYQQILGQGPKLLIQFQNNGVVDDSQLPKDRFSAERLKGVDSTLKIQPAKLEDSAVYLCASSSPGTGIYEQYFGPGTRLTVT.

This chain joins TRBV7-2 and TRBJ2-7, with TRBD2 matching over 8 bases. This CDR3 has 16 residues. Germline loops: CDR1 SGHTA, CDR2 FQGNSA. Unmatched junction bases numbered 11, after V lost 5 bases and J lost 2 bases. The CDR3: CASSVRGGRLTYEQYF. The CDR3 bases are TGTGCCAGCAGCGTTCGGGGGGGCCGTTTGACCTACGAGCAGTACTTC.

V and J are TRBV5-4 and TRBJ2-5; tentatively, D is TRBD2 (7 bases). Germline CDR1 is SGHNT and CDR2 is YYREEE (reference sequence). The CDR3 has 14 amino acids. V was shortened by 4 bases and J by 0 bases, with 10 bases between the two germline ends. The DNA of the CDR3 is TGTGCCAGCAGCACAGGGACTAACCAAGAGACCCAGTACTTC. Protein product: CASSTGTNQETQYF.

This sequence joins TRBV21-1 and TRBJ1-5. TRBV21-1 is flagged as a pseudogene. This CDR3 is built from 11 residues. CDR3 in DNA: TGTGCCAGCAGCAAAAATCAGCCCCAGCATTTT. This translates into CASSKNQPQHF.

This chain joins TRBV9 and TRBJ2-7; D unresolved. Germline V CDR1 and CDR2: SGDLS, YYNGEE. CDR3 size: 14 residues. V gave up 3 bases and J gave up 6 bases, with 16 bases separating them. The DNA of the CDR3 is TGTGCCAGCAGCGGCACCATCACTTTGGGCGAGCAGTACTTC. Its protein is CASSGTITLGEQYF.

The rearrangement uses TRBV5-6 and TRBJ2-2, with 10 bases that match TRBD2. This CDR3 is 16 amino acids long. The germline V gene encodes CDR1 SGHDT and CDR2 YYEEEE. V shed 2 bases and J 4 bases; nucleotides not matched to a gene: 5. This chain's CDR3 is CASSFRASGGTGELFF. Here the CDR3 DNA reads TGTGCCAGCAGCTTTAGGGCTAGCGGGGGCACCGGGGAGCTGTTTTTT.

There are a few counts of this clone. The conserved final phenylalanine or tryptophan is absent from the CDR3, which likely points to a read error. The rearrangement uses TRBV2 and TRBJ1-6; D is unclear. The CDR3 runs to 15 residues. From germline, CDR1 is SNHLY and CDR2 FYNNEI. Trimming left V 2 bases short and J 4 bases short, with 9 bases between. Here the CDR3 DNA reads TGTGCCAGCAGTGAATGGTGGGAATATAATTCACCCCTCCACCTT. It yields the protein CASSEWWEYNSPLHL.

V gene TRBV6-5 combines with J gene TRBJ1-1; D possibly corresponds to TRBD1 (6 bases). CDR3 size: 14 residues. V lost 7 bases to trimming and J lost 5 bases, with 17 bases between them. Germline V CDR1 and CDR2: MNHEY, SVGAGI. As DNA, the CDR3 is TGTGCCAGCACCGGGGCCCAGGGGCGGACTGAAGCTTTCTTT. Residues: CASTGAQGRTEAFF.

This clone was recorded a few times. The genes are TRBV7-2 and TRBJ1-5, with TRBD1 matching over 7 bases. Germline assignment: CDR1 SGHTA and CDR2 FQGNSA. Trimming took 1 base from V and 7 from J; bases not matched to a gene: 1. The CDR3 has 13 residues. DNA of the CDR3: TGTGCCAGCAGCTTAGAGACAGGGCAGCCCCAGCATTTT. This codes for CASSLETGQPQHF.

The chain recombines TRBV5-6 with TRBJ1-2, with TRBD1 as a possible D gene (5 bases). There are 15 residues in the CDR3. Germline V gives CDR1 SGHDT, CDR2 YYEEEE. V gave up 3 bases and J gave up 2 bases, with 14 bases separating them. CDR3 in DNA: TGTGCCAGCAGCTCCCACCCGGGACCCAACTATGGCTACACCTTC. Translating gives CASSSHPGPNYGYTF.

CDR3 amino acids: CASGLVLGVGKNIQYF. Here the CDR3 DNA reads TGTGCTAGTGGTTTGGTACTTGGGGTTGGCAAAAACATTCAGTACTTC. V and J are TRBV12-5 and TRBJ2-4; D unresolved. CDR1 and CDR2 (germline): LGHNT, FRNRAP. The CDR3 spans 16 residues. Trimming shortened V by 0 bases and J by 3 bases, and 12 bases separated the two germline ends.

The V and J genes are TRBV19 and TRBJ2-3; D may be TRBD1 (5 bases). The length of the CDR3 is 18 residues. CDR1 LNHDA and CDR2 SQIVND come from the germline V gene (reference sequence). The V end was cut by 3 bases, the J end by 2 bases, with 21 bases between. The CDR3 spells CASSIGGFWWGPTDTQYF. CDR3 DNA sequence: TGTGCCAGTAGTATTGGTGGGTTTTGGTGGGGCCCCACAGATACGCAGTATTTT.